This record looks at one TCR beta chain sequence and its context. Its cognate antigen has yet to be identified. Base qualities are not at hand, and no much larger clone is one base apart. The immunoSEQ Assay, a bias-controlled multiplex PCR, was used to amplify TCRbeta CDR3 regions from genomic DNA. The study's processing was this. The number of nucleated cells in each sample was estimated from the amplification of reference gene primers within the assay. To quantify the absolute abundance of each unique TCRbeta CDR3 rearrangement, sequence reads were collapsed and filtered. For each sample, productive Simpson clonality was calculated by taking the square root of Simpson's diversity index across productive rearrangements. In TCRdb, the immuneACCESS table is reduced to in-frame sequences with V and J assigned. These tables do not hold every clone; where another copy was compared, an unresolved V gene accounts for under half, and the others remain unexplained. V, J and clone size were drawn from that table, and D and trimming were deduced from the DNA. The sample data list approximately 260,000 clones, and about 87% of these were observed just once. The ten top clones hold 1.2% of the sample.

This entry belongs to a study of blood T cell repertoires in COVID-19 (dated by TCRdb to the early 2020s). With respect to the entire study: Collaborator samples came from the United States, Italy and Spain and covered acute and convalescent phases of COVID-19. Deeply sampled blood TCRbeta repertoires from subjects exposed to, actively infected with, or recovered from COVID-19 were included in the dataset. Sample metadata almost always included a de-identified subject ID, COVID-19 status, age in years and sex. The samples were drawn from the first 160 participants of the ongoing ImmuneRACE study and from 1,254 subjects provided by 6 global collaborators. The material from the prospective study consisted of cDNA or gDNA derived from T cells, B-cell-depleted T cells, or PBMCs. The repertoires were released in a freely available public database intended as a resource for research on the immune response to SARS-CoV-2. Where HLA class I and class II types were available, the types were taken from metadata supplied by the sample provider, not from assay-based typing. Overall study results and their limits: Clinical and demographic metadata were provided uncurated, with the amount varying by source and participant.

Enrolling through a virtual design, the prospective study's participants ranged in age from roughly 18 to 90 years and lived across more than 20 United States geographic areas. To assign participants to cohorts, the prospective study relied on clinical history that participants themselves reported in a screening survey and a study questionnaire. In the prospective study, whole blood, serum and a nasopharyngeal or oropharyngeal swab were collected from each participant by mobile phlebotomists. Additional blood draws and questionnaires over an approximately 2-month period could optionally be provided by prospective study participants. Before DNA extraction, blood samples from the prospective study were shipped at room temperature or frozen. CDR1 and CDR2 were assigned from the germline V gene as MDHEN and SYDVKM. V and J lose 2 bases and 4 bases, and a span of 11 bases separates them. The CDR3 runs 14 amino acids, cysteine and phenylalanine included. CDR3 DNA only is kept here, 42 bases in frame from base 1.

The sequence was obtained from a woman in her thirties or forties with acute COVID-19. The rearranged segments are TRBV28 and TRBJ1-1, and the D gene may be TRBD1, 5 bases matching. The specimen sequenced was PBMCs or T cells enriched from blood (not recorded which). The CDR3 in this case is CASSLGGVSTEAFF. The DNA is TGTGCCAGCAGTTTAGGGGGGGTTAGCACTGAAGCTTTCTTT.